The TCR beta chain described here comes from a study of blood T cell repertoires in COVID-19. Sequencing used immunoSEQ multiplex PCR; TCRdb keeps in-frame clones, though not all of them. The sample contains roughly 50,000 clones, about 90% of which appear only once. Only one count was recorded for this clone. Between the trimmed V and J ends, which lost 2 bases and 0 bases, there was a span of 11 bases. CDR3 length: 16 residues. The sample taken for sequencing was peripheral blood. The genes are TRBV23-1 and TRBJ1-5, with D unresolved. TRBV23-1 is filed as an ORF, its function uncertain. The source of this sequence is a man at least 80 years old with acute or convalescent COVID-19. In nucleotides, the CDR3 is TGCGCCAGCAGTCAAGGGCAGGCCTATAGCAATCAGCCCCAGCATTTT. Its translation: CASSQGQAYSNQPQHF.